The clone carrying this T cell receptor (beta chain) was seen just once. Produced via immunoSEQ multiplex PCR; TCRdb's table is partial and in-frame only. Of approximately 260,000 clones listed, approximately 85% were seen once; the top ten hold around 10%. This record comes from a study of blood T cell repertoires in COVID-19. This receptor was obtained from an older woman with acute or convalescent COVID-19. Material for sequencing was peripheral blood.

The CDR3 region is CASSQTGGGQLNEQFF. Here the CDR3 DNA reads TGCGCCAGCAGCCAAACGGGGGGCGGACAGTTAAATGAGCAGTTCTTC. The J gene is TRBJ2-1, the V gene TRBV4-1, with a weak D call TRBD2 (7 bases). The germline V gene has CDR1 MGHRA and CDR2 YSYEKL. The V end lost 2 bases, the J end lost 7 bases, and 18 bases lay between the germline ends. The CDR3 sequence is 16 residues long.